This TCR beta chain was documented in a study of cytomegalovirus exposure and HLA in healthy donors. Across the study: Within the Caucasian-associated ancestry cluster were roughly 82% of the approximately 400 genotyped donors. Study conclusions and caveats: For cytomegalovirus status, the classifier reportedly gave diagnoses with high specificity and sensitivity.

CDR3 length equals 14 residues. V shed 5 bases and J 1 base; nucleotides not matched to a gene: 3. The germline V gene encodes CDR1 SGHTA and CDR2 FQGNSA. Both 60 Vbeta primers and 13 Jbeta primers went into the PCR. Clones were read by immunoSEQ multiplex PCR, and TCRdb kept only the in-frame ones, dropping some. The sample carries roughly 150,000 clones, roughly 70% recorded once. Points on this clone: Antigen unknown. Other DNA variants within this sample encode the same CDR3.

The material sequenced was PBMCs. This chain joins TRBV7-2 and TRBJ2-5, with 8 positions matching TRBD2. The origin of this receptor is a male donor in good health and CMV-seronegative. The CDR3 nucleotides are TGTGCCAGCAGCCCCGGACTAGCCCAAGAGACCCAGTACTTC. Its protein product is CASSPGLAQETQYF. The complete variable domain, with remaining parts taken from reference TRBV7-2 and TRBJ2-5, reads GAGVSQSPSNKVTEKGKDVELRCDPISGHTALYWYRQSLGQGLEFLIYFQGNSAPDKSGLPSDRFSAERTGGSVSTLTIQRTQQEDSAVYLCASSPGLAQETQYFGPGTRLLVL.